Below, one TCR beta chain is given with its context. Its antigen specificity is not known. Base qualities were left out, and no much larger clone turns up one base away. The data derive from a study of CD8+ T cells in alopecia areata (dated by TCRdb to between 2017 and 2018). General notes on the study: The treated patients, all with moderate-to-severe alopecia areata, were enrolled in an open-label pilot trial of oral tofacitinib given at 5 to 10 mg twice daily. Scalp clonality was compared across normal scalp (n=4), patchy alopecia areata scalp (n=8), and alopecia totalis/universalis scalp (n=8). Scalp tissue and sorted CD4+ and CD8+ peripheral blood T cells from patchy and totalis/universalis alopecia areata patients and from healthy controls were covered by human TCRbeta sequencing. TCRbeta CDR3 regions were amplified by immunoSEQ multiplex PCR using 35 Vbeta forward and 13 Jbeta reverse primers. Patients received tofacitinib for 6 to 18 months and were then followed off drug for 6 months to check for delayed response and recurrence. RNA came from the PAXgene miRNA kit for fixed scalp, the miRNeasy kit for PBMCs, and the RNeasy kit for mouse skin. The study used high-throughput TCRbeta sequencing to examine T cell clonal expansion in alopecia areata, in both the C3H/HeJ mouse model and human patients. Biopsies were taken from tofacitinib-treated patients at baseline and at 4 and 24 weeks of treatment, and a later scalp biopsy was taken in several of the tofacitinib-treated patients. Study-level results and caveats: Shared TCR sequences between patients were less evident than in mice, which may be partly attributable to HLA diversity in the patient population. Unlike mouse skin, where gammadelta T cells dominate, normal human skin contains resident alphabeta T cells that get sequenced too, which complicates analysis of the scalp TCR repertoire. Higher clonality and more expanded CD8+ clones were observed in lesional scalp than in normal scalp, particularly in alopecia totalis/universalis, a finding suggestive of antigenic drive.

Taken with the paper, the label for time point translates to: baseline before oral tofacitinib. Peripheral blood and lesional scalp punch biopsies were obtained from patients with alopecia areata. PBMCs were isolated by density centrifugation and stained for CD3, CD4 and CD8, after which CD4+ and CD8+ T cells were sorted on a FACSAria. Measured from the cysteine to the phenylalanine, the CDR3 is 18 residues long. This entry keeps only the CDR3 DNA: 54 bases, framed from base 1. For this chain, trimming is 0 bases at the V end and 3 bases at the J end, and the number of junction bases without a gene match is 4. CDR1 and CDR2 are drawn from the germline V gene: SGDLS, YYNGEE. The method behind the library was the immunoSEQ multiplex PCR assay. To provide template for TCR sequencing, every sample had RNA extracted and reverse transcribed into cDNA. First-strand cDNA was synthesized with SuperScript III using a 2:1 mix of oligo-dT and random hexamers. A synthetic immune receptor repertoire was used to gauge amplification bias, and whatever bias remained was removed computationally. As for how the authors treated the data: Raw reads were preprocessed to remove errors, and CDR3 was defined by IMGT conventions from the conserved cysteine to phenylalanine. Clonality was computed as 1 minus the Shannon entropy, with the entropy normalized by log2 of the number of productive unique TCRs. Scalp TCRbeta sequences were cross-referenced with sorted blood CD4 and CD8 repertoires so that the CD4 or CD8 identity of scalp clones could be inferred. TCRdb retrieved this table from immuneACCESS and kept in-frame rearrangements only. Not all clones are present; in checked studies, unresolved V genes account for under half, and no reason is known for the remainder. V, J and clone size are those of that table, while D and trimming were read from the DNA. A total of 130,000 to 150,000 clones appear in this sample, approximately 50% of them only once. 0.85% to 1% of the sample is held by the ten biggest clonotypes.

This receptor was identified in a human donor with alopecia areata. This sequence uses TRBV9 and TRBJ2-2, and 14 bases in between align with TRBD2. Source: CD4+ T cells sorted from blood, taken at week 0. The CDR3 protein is CASSVGTSGRLYTGELFF. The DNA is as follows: TGTGCCAGCAGCGTAGGGACTAGCGGGAGGTTGTACACCGGGGAGCTGTTTTTT.